Reported below is one TCR beta chain. This clonotype came up once. Which antigen it targets is not known. Base qualities are not recorded, but no much larger clone differs from it by a single base. A single read offers scant evidence. The data are from a study of blood T cells in healthy people across ages (dated by TCRdb to between 2015 and 2017). For context, the study as a whole: Template switching captured roughly one uniquely barcoded TCR beta cDNA molecule per two T cells in model experiments. Using deep sequencing normalized with unique cDNA molecular identifiers, the study measured how TCR beta repertoire diversity changes with age. To avoid experimental bias, donors of different ages were distributed randomly across sequencing lanes. Two additional independent replicas of 1 million unique cDNA reads from the same blood draw were analyzed for two donors (one aged 18 to 30 and one aged 80 or older). The donors were split into four age groups: young (average 16 years), middle-aged (39), aged (roughly 65) and long-lived (roughly 88).

The paper's findings and limits, for the study overall: Compared with the aged group, more naive CD4+ T cells, fewer expanded clones and increased TCR diversity were shown by the long-lived group, suggesting age selection. Because the CMV infection status of the donors was unknown, age-related changes in expanded clonotypes may potentially have been confounded. Estimates of total diversity based on one million sequenced T cells were regarded as lower bounds and as underestimates. Observed TCR beta diversity per million T cells fell roughly linearly with age, and a significant reduction was already apparent by age about 43. There was a strong correlation between observed TCR beta diversity and the percentage of naive T cells measured by flow cytometry. Conclusive comparison of naive and antigen-experienced compartments was prevented by the profiling of bulk unsorted PBMCs.

Libraries were made using 5' RACE. The listed sequencing device is Illumina HiSeq 2500. The second PCR ran for roughly 6 to 11 cycles and used a J-beta primer mix along with a sample-barcoded 5' primer. A unique molecular identifier was introduced onto each TCR beta cDNA molecule by a template-switch 5' adaptor carrying 12 random nucleotides. Each sample yielded at least 2.5 million CDR3-containing paired-end reads. The Mint cDNA synthesis kit, primed by a TRBC-specific oligonucleotide, was used to synthesize first-strand cDNA from all RNA. Following uracil-DNA glycosylase treatment, a first 18-cycle PCR with universal primers M1SS and BC2_uni_R was performed on all cDNA. In the paper's pipeline: For normalization, 1 million high-quality reads were randomly selected from each sample, with every read carrying a distinct molecular identifier. Reads sharing molecular identifiers were discarded rather than binned into consensus sequences. MiTCR, with a Q25 quality threshold and the strictest error-elimination algorithm, was used for CDR3 identification, clonotype clustering and error correction. A nonparametric unseen species model using Euler transformation provided a lower-bound estimate of total TCR beta diversity. TCRdb handled the public reads itself, with Q25 trimming in fastp and clone calling in MiXCR, and kept productive beta chains. Each CDR3 protein gets just one entry, which takes the most common genes and DNA from the rows behind it. Clone size and V and J calls follow TCRdb, not the original study. In all, the sample holds fewer than 900,000 distinct CDR3 sequences, and about 40% of those were seen once. The ten largest make up 20% to 25% of the sample.

From a lookup of the germline V gene, CDR1 and CDR2 are MNHEY and SVGAGI. V and J are truncated by 11 bases and 2 bases respectively, leaving an intervening sequence of 9 bases. The CDR3 runs 11 residues from the cysteine to the phenylalanine. Only the CDR3 portion is preserved as DNA: 33 bases, with reading frame beginning at the first base. The 39 donors, aged 6 to 90 years, were systemically healthy Caucasian individuals from Russia. Each donor gave approximately 9.3 milliliters of peripheral blood, collected into EDTA-treated Vacutainer tubes. Ficoll-Paque density-gradient centrifugation was used to isolate PBMCs, with at least 7 million obtained per sample. Total RNA was extracted from PBMCs with Trizol reagent, with at least 6 micrograms obtained per sample. For every donor, an aliquot of PBMCs went through flow cytometry to measure the percentages of naive CD45RAhigh/CD27high T cells.

The V and J genes are TRBV6-5 and TRBJ1-2; TRBD1 is a weak D gene call, 5 bases matching. What was sequenced was blood. The TCR comes from a woman aged 55 to 70 in good health. The DNA sequence is TGTGCCGGCAAGGGGAACTATGGCTACACCTTC. Translated, this gives CAGKGNYGYTF.